The 27 T cell receptor beta chains given below trace back to one sample, sequenced in a study of radiotherapy plus CTLA-4 blockade in lung cancer. Profiled with immunoSEQ multiplex PCR; TCRdb holds only in-frame clones, not every one. The sample lists about 73,000 clones, over 75% seen once, with 40% to 45% in the top ten. The specimen comprised peripheral blood, sampled from a patient treated with radiotherapy plus ipilimumab. The receptors shown here come from a human donor with non-small cell lung cancer that progressed on radiotherapy plus ipilimumab.

The rearrangement uses TRBV6-1 and TRBJ1-1; D possibly corresponds to TRBD1 (5 bases). The CDR3 runs 15 residues. V gave up 0 bases and J gave up 0 bases, with 8 bases separating them. The germline V gene has CDR1 MNHNS and CDR2 SASEGT. CDR3 coding DNA: TGTGCCAGCAGTGAAGCGGGGGTCATGAACACTGAAGCTTTCTTT. Translated: CASSEAGVMNTEAFF.

The V call is TRBV28, the J call TRBJ1-2; maybe TRBD1 (6 bases). The CDR3 extends over 13 amino acids. Germline V CDR1 and CDR2: MDHEN, SYDVKM. The germline V and J ends were trimmed by 7 bases and 8 bases, with 17 bases remaining between them. The CDR3 coding sequence is TGTGCCAGCACCCAAAGGGGGGCGGAAGGCTACACCTTC. Protein product: CASTQRGAEGYTF.

V gene TRBV5-4 combines with J gene TRBJ2-3; D not certain. Trimming removed 4 bases from V and 0 bases from J, with 15 bases in between. CDR3 length equals 16 residues. The germline V gene encodes CDR1 SGHNT and CDR2 YYREEE (reference sequence). The CDR3, as DNA: TGTGCCAGCAGCGCCACCCGTGGTGGTAGCACAGATACGCAGTATTTT. Amino acid sequence: CASSATRGGSTDTQYF.

This clone was found a few times. The genes are TRBV9 and TRBJ2-6; D not resolved. Germline assignment: CDR1 SGDLS and CDR2 YYNGEE. Trimming pared 0 bases from V and 0 bases from J, leaving 4 bases between. The CDR3 loop spans 15 amino acids. CDR3 sequence (DNA): TGTGCCAGCAGCGTAGGGGGCTCTGGGGCCAACGTCCTGACTTTC. Amino acids: CASSVGGSGANVLTF.

In nucleotides, the CDR3 is TGCGCCAGCAGCCAGGCCGTCGGGTTTGAAGCTTTCTTT. Residues: CASSQAVGFEAFF. The rearrangement links TRBV4-1 to TRBJ1-1; the D is unclear. The CDR3 has 13 amino acids. Deletions cut 3 bases from V and 7 bases from J, with 12 bases between. Germline CDR1 and CDR2: MGHRA and YSYEKL.

There are a few counts of this clone. This chain connects TRBV6-1 to TRBJ2-2; D remains unclear. The CDR3 covers 15 residues. Per germline, CDR1 MNHNS and CDR2 SASEGT. Trimming shortened V by 2 bases and J by 3 bases, and 10 bases separated the two germline ends. Here the CDR3 DNA reads TGTGCCAGCAGTGAAATAGCACACCACACCGGGGAGCTGTTTTTT. This codes for CASSEIAHHTGELFF.

The chain combines TRBV7-3 with TRBJ2-1, with TRBD2 matching over 9 bases. Germline V CDR1 and CDR2: SGHTA, FQGTGA. V was pared by 2 bases and J by 6 bases, with 5 bases of the junction left unmatched. The CDR3 spans 15 residues. For the CDR3, the DNA is TGTGCCAGCAGCTTAGTTGGCGGGAGGGGCAATGAGCAGTTCTTC. Translated, it gives CASSLVGGRGNEQFF. The full variable domain, completed using reference TRBV7-3 and TRBJ2-1, is GAGVSQTPSNKVTEKGKYVELRCDPISGHTALYWYRQSLGQGPEFLIYFQGTGAADDSGLPNDRFFAVRPEGSVSTLKIQRTERGDSAVYLCASSLVGGRGNEQFFGPGTRLTVL.

J is TRBJ2-7 and V is TRBV5-5, with unresolved D. The ends were cut back, 4 bases at V and 0 bases at J, with 11 bases in the middle. The CDR3 is 14 amino acids. In germline, CDR1 is SGHKS, CDR2 YYEKEE (reference sequence). The CDR3 DNA reads TGTGCCAGCAGCCCCACGACAAACTCCTACGAGCAGTACTTC. Translation: CASSPTTNSYEQYF.

The V call is TRBV7-3, the J call TRBJ1-3; D not certain. V was pared by 5 bases and J by 0 bases, with 11 bases between. The CDR3 sequence is 15 residues long. Germline loops: CDR1 SGHTA, CDR2 FQGTGA. The CDR3, as DNA: TGTGCCAGCAGCCCCACGGGGAGCTCTGGAAACACCATATATTTT. Amino acids: CASSPTGSSGNTIYF.

The chain carries TRBV29-1 and TRBJ2-5; TRBD2 matches at 11 bases. Trimming cost V 0 bases and J 1 base; bases outside gene matches: 4. The germline gives CDR1 SQVTM, CDR2 ANQGSEA. CDR3 size: 16 residues. This CDR3 reads CSVEDGTSGLQETQYF. The CDR3 nucleotides read TGCAGCGTTGAAGACGGGACTAGCGGCCTCCAAGAGACCCAGTACTTC. The full variable domain, with the rest looked up from reference TRBV29-1 and TRBJ2-5, is SAVISQKPSRDICQRGTSLTIQCQVDSQVTMMFWYRQQPGQSLTLIATANQGSEATYESGFVIDKFPISRPNLTFSTLTVSNMSPEDSSIYLCSVEDGTSGLQETQYFGPGTRLLVL.

As for this clone: One end of the junction fails to match germline, which may point to a read error. J is TRBJ2-3 and V is TRBV7-7, with no clear D. This CDR3 has 13 amino acids. In germline, CDR1 is SSHAT, CDR2 FNYEAQ (reference sequence). This chain's CDR3 is CASSPSDTDTQYF. In nucleotides, the CDR3 is TGTGCTAGCAGCCCCTCTGACACAGATACGCAGTATTTT.

The chain couples TRBV7-3 to TRBJ2-1, with TRBD2 matching over 10 bases. The CDR3 extends over 16 amino acids. Per germline, CDR1 SGHTA and CDR2 FQGTGA. The V segment lost 5 bases and the J segment 5 bases; nucleotides outside the gene matches: 9. Written as DNA, the CDR3 is TGTGCCAGCAGCCTAGCGGGAGCTGGGGTTGACAATGAGCAGTTCTTC. Encoded protein: CASSLAGAGVDNEQFF.

The CDR3 coding sequence is TGTGCCAGCAGCCCTCTAGCGGGGGGCTACGAGCAGTACTTC. As protein: CASSPLAGGYEQYF. This chain connects TRBV7-2 to TRBJ2-7; the match to TRBD2 covers 11 bases. The V and J ends lost 5 bases and 3 bases, in that order; junction bases with no gene match: 3. The CDR3 has 14 amino acids. CDR1 and CDR2 (germline): SGHTA, FQGNSA. The full variable domain, completed using reference TRBV7-2 and TRBJ2-7, is GAGVSQSPSNKVTEKGKDVELRCDPISGHTALYWYRQSLGQGLEFLIYFQGNSAPDKSGLPSDRFSAERTGGSVSTLTIQRTQQEDSAVYLCASSPLAGGYEQYFGPGTRLTVT.

About this clone: The identical CDR3 is also encoded by other nucleotide sequences in the sample. This chain connects TRBV28 to TRBJ1-2; tentatively, D is TRBD1 (5 bases). V lost 6 bases and J 6 bases, leaving 11 bases between the germline ends. The CDR3 sequence is 12 residues long. The germline V gene encodes CDR1 MDHEN and CDR2 SYDVKM. Written as DNA, the CDR3 is TGTGCCAGCAGCTTCTCGGGGGATGGCTACACCTTC. Protein product: CASSFSGDGYTF.

The J gene is TRBJ2-7, the V gene TRBV9; D gene uncertain. Germline CDR1 and CDR2: SGDLS and YYNGEE. The CDR3 is made up of 10 amino acids. Trimming took 9 bases from V and 6 from J, leaving 10 bases between them. The CDR3 DNA reads as TGTGCCAACCGGGTTCTCGAGCAGTACGTC. It yields the protein CANRVLEQYV.

This clone was detected a few times. The limits of the CDR3 on the DNA are not certain, so only TCRdb's listed CDR3 is given. The chain combines TRBV27 with TRBJ1-2. In germline, CDR1 is MNHEY, CDR2 SMNVEV (reference sequence). The CDR3 region is 13 residues in length, termini included. The CDR3 region is CASSSSGHYGYTF.

The chain carries TRBV6-5 and TRBJ2-1; D gene ambiguous. Germline V gives CDR1 MNHEY, CDR2 SVGAGI. The V end was cut by 7 bases, the J end by 9 bases, with 10 bases between. The CDR3 runs 11 residues. As DNA, the CDR3 is TGTGCCAGCAAGTTAGTGCTTGAGCAGTTCTTC. It translates to CASKLVLEQFF.

The chain couples TRBV5-1 to TRBJ1-1; no definite D call. CDR1 and CDR2 (germline): SGHRS, YFSETQ. The CDR3 is 13 amino acids. The V and J ends lost 2 bases and 0 bases respectively, with 5 bases between them. DNA of the CDR3: TGCGCCAGCAGCTTTACGGTGAACACTGAAGCTTTCTTT. It encodes CASSFTVNTEAFF.

The CDR3 here is CASSFSDSGETQYF. CDR3 bases: TGTGCCAGCAGCTTTAGTGATTCCGGGGAGACCCAGTACTTC. V and J are TRBV5-4 and TRBJ2-5; no firm D call. This CDR3 contains 14 residues. From germline, CDR1 is SGHNT and CDR2 YYREEE (reference sequence). V shed 2 bases and J shed 5 bases, with 13 bases lying between them.

The V call is TRBV11-3, the J call TRBJ2-1, with 8 bases fitting TRBD2. Germline assignment: CDR1 SGHNT and CDR2 YENEEA. With 3 bases clipped from V and 4 bases from J, the junction kept 5 bases outside the gene matches. This CDR3 is built from 15 residues. The CDR3 DNA sequence: TGTGCCAGCAGCTTGGGTAGCGGGACTTACAATGAGCAGTTCTTC. It specifies CASSLGSGTYNEQFF. The whole variable domain, remainder taken from reference TRBV11-3 and TRBJ2-1, is EAGVVQSPRYKIIEKKQPVAFWCNPISGHNTLYWYLQNLGQGPELLIRYENEEAVDDSQLPKDRFSAERLKGVDSTLKIQPAELGDSAVYLCASSLGSGTYNEQFFGPGTRLTVL.

As DNA, the CDR3 is TGTGCCTGGAGTGTAGGCGGGAGGGCCCACGAGCAGTACTTC. It encodes CAWSVGGRAHEQYF. This chain connects TRBV30 to TRBJ2-7, with TRBD2 matching 9 bases. The CDR3 consists of 14 residues. CDR1 and CDR2 from the germline V gene are GTSNPN and SVGIG (reference sequence). V lost 0 bases to trimming and J lost 5 bases; unmatched junction nucleotides: 5.

This rearrangement joins TRBV2 to TRBJ2-1; tentative D call: TRBD2 (5 bases). CDR1 is SNHLY and CDR2 is FYNNEI in the germline V gene. V was clipped by 4 bases and J by 0 bases, with 10 bases between them. There are 15 residues in the CDR3. The CDR3 nucleotides are TGTGCCAGCAGTGGATGGGCGGGCTCCTACAATGAGCAGTTCTTC. Protein product: CASSGWAGSYNEQFF.

This clone is a singleton in its sample. The rearrangement joins TRBV5-1 to TRBJ2-7, with TRBD2 identical over 10 bases. This CDR3 is 14 amino acids long. Per germline, CDR1 SGHRS and CDR2 YFSETQ. Trimming at V came to 4 bases and at J to 4 bases, leaving 5 bases not matched to a gene. CDR3 protein: CASSQRTSGYEQYF. CDR3 DNA: TGCGCCAGCAGCCAAAGGACTAGCGGATACGAGCAGTACTTC. Using reference TRBV5-1 and TRBJ2-7 for the parts outside the CDR3, the full variable domain is KAGVTQTPRYLIKTRGQQVTLSCSPISGHRSVSWYQQTPGQGLQFLFEYFSETQRNKGNFPGRFSGRQFSNSRSEMNVSTLELGDSALYLCASSQRTSGYEQYFGPGTRLTVT.

The chain combines TRBV11-2 with TRBJ1-2; 8 bases map to TRBD1. The CDR3 is 15 amino acids. The ends lost 2 bases at V and 5 bases at J; junction bases unmatched: 7. CDR1 is SGHAT, CDR2 FQNNGV, per germline. CDR3 residues: CASSLFPGGSYGYTF. CDR3 sequence (DNA): TGTGCCAGCAGCTTATTTCCAGGGGGCAGTTATGGCTACACCTTC.

The chain has TRBV2 and TRBJ2-1; weak D call: TRBD1 (5 bases). This CDR3 has 15 amino acids. Trimming pared 3 bases from V and 7 bases from J, leaving 16 bases between. CDR1 is SNHLY and CDR2 is FYNNEI in the germline V gene. CDR3 loop: CASSEHASRVNEQFF. The DNA for the CDR3 is TGTGCCAGCAGTGAGCACGCAAGCAGGGTGAATGAGCAGTTCTTC.

This clone was detected only once. The gene calls are TRBV5-4 and TRBJ1-4; 8 bases map to TRBD1. Germline V gene sequence: CDR1 SGHNT, CDR2 YYREEE (reference sequence). V shed 3 bases, J shed 12 bases, and the junction held 13 bases outside the gene matches. This CDR3 region has 15 residues. DNA of the CDR3: TGTGCCAGCAGCTCCGAGGGGACAGGAGAAGGGCAACTGTTTTTT. Residues: CASSSEGTGEGQLFF.

J is TRBJ2-3 and V is TRBV27; D remains ambiguous. The CDR3 totals 13 residues. Germline V gene data show CDR1 as MNHEY and CDR2 as SMNVEV (reference sequence). V dropped 4 bases and J dropped 2 bases, with 7 bases sitting between them. In DNA form, the CDR3 reads TGTGCCAGCAGTTGGGTCTCCACAGATACGCAGTATTTT. It codes for CASSWVSTDTQYF.